The clone carrying this T cell receptor (beta chain) was detected many times. Its antigen is as yet unknown. Researchers turned away patients with other autoimmune diseases, uncontrolled infections, pregnancy or lactation. The data were taken from a study of Graves' ophthalmopathy and Graves' hyperthyroidism. Germline values: CDR1 MNHEY, CDR2 SVGAGI. J gave up 4 bases and V 4 bases, and 7 bases lay outside the gene matches. The CDR3 totals 15 residues. The sequenced template was RNA, covering the TCR beta CDR3 region. HTBI primers were employed in first-round RT-PCR, then a second-round multiplex PCR followed. TCRdb called the multiplex PCR reads again in MiXCR, with one record for every CDR3 protein. The sample has over 150,000 distinct CDR3 sequences; more than 30% are singletons. Study-level results: Ophthalmopathy and stable hyperthyroidism were discriminated by a 13-signature model, with 85% to 90% sensitivity and around 77% specificity. Most expanded thyroid clonotypes above 0.001 frequency also appeared in blood.

This clonotype originated in a woman between 40 and 55 years old with Graves' ophthalmopathy. V usage is TRBV6-5 and J usage is TRBJ1-2; 9 bases map to TRBD1. The source material was peripheral blood. The CDR3 sequence is CASSFNAGQGYGYTF. The CDR3 DNA sequence: TGTGCCAGCAGTTTCAACGCGGGACAGGGCTATGGCTACACCTTC.